The clone carrying this TCR beta chain was recorded a few times. Its antigen remains unidentified. Germline V gene data show CDR1 as SGHRS and CDR2 as YFSETQ. The V gene lost 1 base and the J gene lost 7 bases, with 12 bases spanning the gap. This CDR3 comprises 14 residues. This record belongs to a study of T cells after yellow fever vaccination. General study points: Few clonotypes appeared in both CD4 and CD8 compartments. On re-exposure, the response was weaker but peaked faster, at day 5 versus 15. Booster sampling recovered most clones from primary vaccination (about 97% CD4, around 90% CD8).

Template-switching 5'RACE yielded the TCR cDNA; a universal primer site and UMIs were added in the process. A single record per CDR3 protein comes from TCRdb applying MiXCR to the 5' RACE reads. The sample contains a few hundred thousand distinct CDR3 sequences, around 6.8% of which appear only once. The source of this sequence is a young man who received the YFV17D yellow fever vaccine. The chain has TRBV5-1 and TRBJ2-1; perhaps TRBD1 as D (6 bases). This specimen was PBMCs, taken approximately 40 days after the first yellow fever vaccination. The CDR3 coding sequence is TGCGCCAGCAGCTTGTGGCAGGGGAAAAATGAGCAGTTCTTC. Its protein is CASSLWQGKNEQFF.